A single sample gave rise to the 16 T cell receptor beta chains below, sequenced in a study of post-analysis software for immune sequencing data (dated by TCRdb to the mid-2010s). Which antigens these TCRs recognize remains unknown. Overall study outcomes, separate from this receptor: Significantly higher frequencies in patients than in controls were found for roughly 5 TRBV segments, including TRBV5-6, TRBV5-1 and TRBV20-1.

Receptors were amplified or captured by PCR. Sequencing relied on an Illumina HiSeq 2500. Unique molecular identifiers were incorporated into TCR beta cDNA libraries to reduce PCR and sequencing biases. TCRdb handled the public reads itself, with Q25 trimming in fastp and clone calling in MiXCR, and kept productive beta chains. For every CDR3 protein sequence, its rows merge into one entry that carries the most common genes and DNA. The sample table shows roughly 650,000 distinct CDR3 sequences, and 55% to 70% are seen once. The ten top clones hold roughly 12% of the sample. Source material: blood. These receptors were collected from a girl aged 2-10 years with multiple sclerosis.

The rearrangement uses TRBV3-1 and TRBJ2-1, with 14 bases that match TRBD2. The CDR3 has 21 amino acids. V was clipped by 0 bases and J by 9 bases; unmatched bases: 19. Germline V gives CDR1 LGHDT, CDR2 YNNKEL (reference sequence). This chain's CDR3 is CASSQDRRLAGGPRERFEQFF. The CDR3 DNA follows: TGTGCCAGCAGCCAAGACAGGCGACTAGCGGGAGGGCCCCGCGAGAGATTTGAGCAGTTCTTC.

This clonotype has a handful of counts. The rearrangement uses TRBV7-9 and TRBJ2-3; TRBD1 matches 12 bases. This CDR3 has 16 amino acids. The germline CDR1 and CDR2 sequences are SEHNR and FQNEAQ (reference sequence). Unmatched junction bases numbered 2, after V lost 4 bases and J lost 0 bases. The CDR3 here is CASSSGTGGSTDTQYF. CDR3 sequence (DNA): TGTGCCAGCAGCTCTGGGACAGGGGGCAGCACAGATACGCAGTATTTT.

This chain connects TRBV20-1 to TRBJ2-7; D assignment may be TRBD1 or TRBD2 (5 bases each). Germline-derived CDR1 and CDR2 are DFQATT and SNEGSKA (reference sequence). The CDR3 runs to 14 residues. V lost 5 bases to trimming and J lost 3 bases, with 17 bases between them. In DNA form, the CDR3 reads TGCAGTGCTTCCCCCGAGGGGAATAGCTACGAGCAGTACTTC. The encoded protein is CSASPEGNSYEQYF.

V is TRBV29-1 and J is TRBJ2-3; D may correspond to TRBD1 or TRBD2 (5 bases each). With 0 bases removed from V and 0 bases from J, the gap between germline ends came to 13 bases. In germline, CDR1 is SQVTM, CDR2 ANQGSEA. The CDR3 contains 16 residues. CDR3 nucleotides: TGCAGCGTTGAAGATCTCGGGGACGTTAGCACAGATACGCAGTATTTT. It is translated as CSVEDLGDVSTDTQYF.

V is TRBV29-1 and J is TRBJ2-5; TRBD1 aligns across 9 bases. V lost 7 bases to trimming and J lost 3 bases; unmatched junction nucleotides: 3. Germline V gene data show CDR1 as SQVTM and CDR2 as ANQGSEA. The CDR3 length is 12 residues. For the CDR3, the DNA is TGCAGCGCACAGGGGGCGAAAGAGACCCAGTACTTC. Encoded protein: CSAQGAKETQYF.

In this sample, this clonotype turned up once. CDR3 amino acids: CASSSKDGLAGGTQFF. The CDR3, as DNA: TGTGCCAGCAGCTCTAAAGACGGACTAGCGGGAGGTACCCAGTTCTTC. The chain recombines TRBV5-4 with TRBJ2-1, with TRBD2 identical over 14 bases. CDR1 is SGHNT and CDR2 is YYREEE in the germline V gene (reference sequence). V shed 3 bases, J shed 13 bases, and the junction held 12 bases outside the gene matches. This CDR3 is built from 16 residues.

The rearrangement uses TRBV5-1 and TRBJ2-6; D is undetermined. Per the germline V gene, CDR1 is SGHRS and CDR2 is YFSETQ. With 4 bases removed from V and 2 bases from J, the gap between germline ends came to 4 bases. This CDR3 has 13 residues. CDR3 DNA sequence: TGCGCCAGCAGCACAACTGGGGCCAACGTCCTGACTTTC. As protein: CASSTTGANVLTF.

The V call is TRBV5-5, the J call TRBJ2-1; perhaps D is TRBD1 or TRBD2 (5 bases each). Germline lookup yields CDR1 SGHKS and CDR2 YYEKEE (reference sequence). V lost 4 bases and J 9 bases, leaving 17 bases between the germline ends. This CDR3 is built from 14 residues. Here the CDR3 reads CASSPQLEGSEQFF. CDR3 sequence (DNA): TGTGCCAGCAGCCCTCAACTAGAGGGGAGTGAGCAGTTCTTC.

The rearrangement joins TRBV5-1 to TRBJ2-3; tentatively, D is TRBD2 (5 bases). CDR3 length equals 17 residues. Trimming shortened V by 0 bases and J by 1 base, and 15 bases separated the two germline ends. The germline V gene has CDR1 SGHRS and CDR2 YFSETQ. The DNA for the CDR3 is TGCGCCAGCAGCTTGGTTCCGGGGATCGGGGGCACAGATACGCAGTATTTT. Translating gives CASSLVPGIGGTDTQYF.

The rearrangement joins TRBV6-1 to TRBJ2-1, with TRBD2 identical over 8 bases. This CDR3 contains 14 residues. Germline V gene data show CDR1 as MNHNS and CDR2 as SASEGT. Trimming removed 6 bases from V and 10 bases from J; junction bases left unmatched: 11. The CDR3 protein is CASSAGTRGGEQFF. As DNA, the CDR3 is TGTGCCAGCAGCGCCGGGACTAGAGGTGGGGAGCAGTTCTTC.

In its sample, this clonotype was seen once. This sequence joins TRBV7-2 and TRBJ2-1; perhaps TRBD2 as D (6 bases). Trimming took off 1 base at V and 7 bases at J, with 8 bases between the two ends. The CDR3 totals 13 residues. Germline V lookup: CDR1 SGHTA, CDR2 FQGNSA. The DNA for the CDR3 is TGTGCCAGCAGCTTAGTCGGGACTAATGAGCAGTTCTTC. Its translation: CASSLVGTNEQFF.

The chain links TRBV20-1 to TRBJ2-1, with TRBD1 identical over 9 bases. Germline lookup yields CDR1 DFQATT and CDR2 SNEGSKA (reference sequence). The V and J ends lost 6 bases and 5 bases, in that order; junction bases with no gene match: 2. The CDR3 length is 12 residues. CDR3 DNA sequence: TGCAGTGCCGGGACAGGGAACAATGAGCAGTTCTTC. The encoded protein is CSAGTGNNEQFF.

This clonotype occurred a few times. This rearrangement joins TRBV20-1 to TRBJ2-5; D possibly uses TRBD1 or TRBD2 (5 bases each). The J call may be mistaken, given a closer DNA end match to TRBJ2-7. The CDR3 spans 14 residues. Germline V lookup: CDR1 DFQATT, CDR2 SNEGSKA (reference sequence). CDR3 bases: TGCAGTGCTACCCCGAGGGGAACGAGGAACGAGCAGTACTTC. Its protein product is CSATPRGTRNEQYF.

V gene TRBV6-5 combines with J gene TRBJ2-5; the match to TRBD2 covers 12 bases. Germline V CDR1 and CDR2: MNHEY, SVGAGI. The CDR3 sequence is 18 residues long. V was clipped by 3 bases and J by 4 bases; unmatched bases: 12. The CDR3 spells CASSYRTGLAGGRETQYF. For the CDR3, the DNA is TGTGCCAGCAGTTATCGGACGGGGCTAGCGGGGGGGCGAGAGACCCAGTACTTC.

This clonotype was counted only a few times. The junction departs from germline at one end; a sequencing error may be responsible. V usage is TRBV7-9 and J usage is TRBJ1-2; D ambiguous. The CDR3 length is 15 residues. Germline V gives CDR1 SEHNR, CDR2 FQNEAQ (reference sequence). DNA for the CDR3: TGTGCCAACAGCCCCGGCCTTGGGGAGTTCTATGGCTACACCTTC. Residues: CANSPGLGEFYGYTF.

The gene calls are TRBV4-1 and TRBJ2-1, with D possibly TRBD1 on 5 matching bases. Germline CDR1 reads MGHRA; CDR2 reads YSYEKL. This CDR3 has 17 amino acids. V dropped 2 bases and J dropped 4 bases, with 18 bases sitting between them. DNA of the CDR3: TGCGCCAGCAGCCAACTTGGGGCCCATTCGATGTACAATGAGCAGTTCTTC. Amino acids: CASSQLGAHSMYNEQFF.